The present TCR beta chain was sequenced within a study of blood T cells in healthy people across ages. Broader study findings: Shifts in expanded clonotypes may have been confounded by donor CMV status, which was unknown.

A word on this clonotype: Its cognate antigen is unknown.

Germline V lookup: CDR1 SNHLY, CDR2 FYNNEI. The CDR3 is 14 residues long. Trimming left V 1 base short and J 8 bases short, with 9 bases between. Combining a sample-barcoded 5' primer with a J-beta primer mix, a second PCR ran for 7 to 11 cycles. TCRdb redid the calling of the 5' RACE reads with MiXCR, one entry per CDR3 protein. Altogether fewer than 700,000 distinct CDR3 sequences are present, around half being singletons, with the ten largest covering 20% to 25%. The chain has TRBV2 and TRBJ1-6; no reliable D call. Sequencing was performed on blood. The sequence derives from an elderly man in good health. The CDR3 bases are TGTGCCAGCAGTGAAGAGATAGGGCATTCACCCCTCCACTTT. Protein sequence: CASSEEIGHSPLHF.